A selection of T cell receptor beta chains follows, all from one sample in a study of cytomegalovirus exposure and HLA in healthy donors. Clones were sequenced by immunoSEQ multiplex PCR, and TCRdb holds only the in-frame ones, with some missing. The sample has about 170,000 clones, more than 70% seen once; the top ten hold 4.5%. The sample consisted of PBMCs. These receptors all come from a woman aged 50 to 60 in good health and CMV-seropositive. The CDR3 runs from the conserved cysteine through the conserved F or W. Each record gives: V gene, D gene, J gene, clone size, CDR3 DNA, CDR3 protein. A D gene is named only where the DNA matches it firmly. Rows may omit the clone size; those that give it use once, few, many or a size class.

v_gene: TRBV7-3
d_gene: TRBD2
j_gene: TRBJ2-7
abundance: .
CDR3nt: TGTGCCAGCAGCTTAGCGGGAGGTAGCTCCTACGAGCAGTACTTC
CDR3aa: CASSLAGGSSYEQYF

v_gene: TRBV6-5
d_gene: TRBD1
j_gene: TRBJ1-1
abundance: .
CDR3nt: TGTGCCAGCAGTTTACAGGGGGTGAACACTGAAGCTTTCTTT
CDR3aa: CASSLQGVNTEAFF

v_gene: TRBV30
d_gene: .
j_gene: TRBJ1-6
abundance: .
CDR3nt: TGTGCCTGGAGTGTAATGGCGGCTCCTAATTCACCCCTCCACTTT
CDR3aa: CAWSVMAAPNSPLHF

v_gene: TRBV30
d_gene: .
j_gene: TRBJ1-1
abundance: .
CDR3nt: TGTGCCTGGAGCCTGTATGAGGTTTCGACTGAAGCTTTCTTT
CDR3aa: CAWSLYEVSTEAFF

v_gene: TRBV27
d_gene: .
j_gene: TRBJ2-1
abundance: .
CDR3nt: TGTGCCAGCAGTTTCGCTATCTACAATGAGCAGTTCTTC
CDR3aa: CASSFAIYNEQFF

v_gene: TRBV30
d_gene: TRBD1
j_gene: TRBJ1-6
abundance: once
CDR3nt: TGTGCCTGCCCGGGACAGCCAAATTCACCCCTCCACTTT
CDR3aa: CACPGQPNSPLHF

v_gene: TRBV7-9
d_gene: TRBD1
j_gene: TRBJ1-1
abundance: once
CDR3nt: TGTTCCAGCAGCTACCGCAGGGGGATCGGGACTGAAGCTTTCTTT
CDR3aa: CSSSYRRGIGTEAFF

v_gene: TRBV9
d_gene: TRBD2
j_gene: TRBJ2-7
abundance: once
CDR3nt: TGTGCCAGCAGTCTGAGGGAGGGGGAGCAGTACTTC
CDR3aa: CASSLREGEQYF

v_gene: TRBV7-3
d_gene: TRBD2
j_gene: TRBJ2-1
abundance: .
CDR3nt: TGTGCCAGCAGCCCTGGTGCTAGCGGACATTTGGGTGAGCAGTTCTTC
CDR3aa: CASSPGASGHLGEQFF

v_gene: TRBV5-6
d_gene: TRBD1
j_gene: TRBJ2-1
abundance: few
CDR3nt: TGTGCCAGCAGCAAACAGGGGGCGAGCTACAATGAGCAGTTCTTC
CDR3aa: CASSKQGASYNEQFF

v_gene: TRBV7-3
d_gene: .
j_gene: TRBJ1-2
abundance: .
CDR3nt: TGTGCCAGCAGCTTATCCTATAACTATGGCTACACCTTC
CDR3aa: CASSLSYNYGYTF